This T cell receptor (beta chain) emerged from a study of blood T cell repertoires in COVID-19. Method: immunoSEQ multiplex PCR; TCRdb's copy keeps in-frame clones and lacks some. Here the sample spans 170,000 or so clones, 80% to 90% being singletons. This clone appeared once. The trim removed 6 bases at V and 4 bases at J, leaving 7 bases unmatched. From germline, CDR1 is PRHDT and CDR2 FYEKMQ (reference sequence). The CDR3 runs 14 residues. This TCR was recovered from a woman aged 18-29 years who had recovered from COVID-19. The sequencing input was peripheral blood. The chain combines TRBV13 with TRBJ1-1; 8 bases align to TRBD1. The chain's CDR3 is CASSSRDRSTEAFF. CDR3 nucleotide sequence: TGTGCCAGCAGTTCCCGGGACAGGTCCACTGAAGCTTTCTTT.